This TCR beta chain came from a study of human T cells and chemical hapten exposure. This clonotype was counted ten times or more. Its antigen is not known. The V gene's germline CDR1 is MNHEY and CDR2 SMNVEV (reference sequence). The CDR3 length is 13 residues. The V gene end was trimmed by 5 bases and the J gene end by 1 base; junction bases not matched to a gene: 2. Study conclusions and caveats: The presence of alopecia in the donors means their immune response may differ from healthy people's. The number of TCRs above 1 in 1000 frequency did not change after DPC sensitization.

Time point: patch test 3, about 24 weeks after DPC sensitization. Treatment: therapeutic diphenylcyclopropenone sensitization with weekly scalp DPC. TCRdb re-analysed the RACE reads in MiXCR, keeping a single row per CDR3 protein. The sample holds 150,000 to 200,000 distinct CDR3 sequences; about a quarter are singletons and the top ten take around 2.3%. The sample here was whole blood, taken in connection with sensitization to the hapten diphenylcyclopropenone (DPC). This clonotype was sampled from a woman aged 18-30 years with alopecia areata. Some clones in this sample may be carry-over from other donors' samples. The genes are TRBV27 and TRBJ2-7; the match to TRBD1 covers 7 bases. The DNA for the CDR3 is TGTGCCAGCAGTAGACAGGGTTCCTACGAGCAGTACTTC. This translates into CASSRQGSYEQYF.